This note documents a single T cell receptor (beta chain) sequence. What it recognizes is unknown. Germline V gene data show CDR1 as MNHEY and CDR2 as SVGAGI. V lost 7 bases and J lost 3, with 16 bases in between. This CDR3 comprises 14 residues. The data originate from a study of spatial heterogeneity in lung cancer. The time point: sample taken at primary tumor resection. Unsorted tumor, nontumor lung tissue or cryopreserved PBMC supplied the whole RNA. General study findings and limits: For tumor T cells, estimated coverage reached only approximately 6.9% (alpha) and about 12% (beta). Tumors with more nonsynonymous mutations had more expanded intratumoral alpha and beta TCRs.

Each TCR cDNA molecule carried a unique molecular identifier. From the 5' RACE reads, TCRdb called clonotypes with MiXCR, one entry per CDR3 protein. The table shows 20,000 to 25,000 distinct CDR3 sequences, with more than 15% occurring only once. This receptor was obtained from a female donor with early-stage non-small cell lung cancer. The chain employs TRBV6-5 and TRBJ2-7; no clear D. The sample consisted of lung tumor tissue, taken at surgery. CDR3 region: CASKVLGPNYEQYF. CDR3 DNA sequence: TGTGCCAGCAAGGTATTAGGCCCTAACTACGAGCAGTACTTC.